This T cell receptor (beta chain) was sequenced for a study of T cells after yellow fever vaccination. Findings and caveats of the study: Booster sampling recovered most clones from primary vaccination (less than 97% CD4, around 88% CD8). Abundant clonotypes from the bulk population could have been carried over as contaminants into FACS-sorted repertoires. The appearance of a small share of clonotypes in both CD4 and CD8 compartments was observed.

Germline lookup yields CDR1 SEHNR and CDR2 FQNEAQ (reference sequence). This CDR3 is 15 amino acids long. V was shortened by 5 bases and J by 2 bases, with 13 bases between the two germline ends. About this clonotype: Antigen unknown.

Template switching by 5'RACE produced TCR cDNA, adding a universal primer site and UMIs. In TCRdb, the 5' RACE reads were re-called with MiXCR into one record per CDR3 protein. This sample yields around 550,000 distinct CDR3 sequences, of which 19% are seen a single time; around 15% belongs to the top ten. The origin of this receptor is a man in his thirties or forties who received the YFV17D yellow fever vaccine. The chain has TRBV7-9 and TRBJ2-1; D gene ambiguous. This specimen was PBMCs, taken 15 days after the yellow fever booster vaccination. CDR3 DNA: TGTGCCAGCAGCCTTCCCGGTTATGCCTACAATGAGCAGTTCTTC. Its translation is CASSLPGYAYNEQFF.